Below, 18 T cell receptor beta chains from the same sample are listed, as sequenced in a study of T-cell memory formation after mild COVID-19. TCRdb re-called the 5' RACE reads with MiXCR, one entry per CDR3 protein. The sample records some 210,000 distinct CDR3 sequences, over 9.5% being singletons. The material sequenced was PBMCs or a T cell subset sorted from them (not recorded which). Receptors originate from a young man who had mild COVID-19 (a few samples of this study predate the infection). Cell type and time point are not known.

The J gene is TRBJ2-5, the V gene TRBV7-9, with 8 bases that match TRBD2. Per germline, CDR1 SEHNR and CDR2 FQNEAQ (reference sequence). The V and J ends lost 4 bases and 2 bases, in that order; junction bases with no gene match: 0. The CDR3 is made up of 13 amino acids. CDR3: CASSSSGQETQYF. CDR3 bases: TGTGCCAGCAGCTCTAGCGGGCAAGAGACCCAGTACTTC.

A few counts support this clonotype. The CDR3 sequence: CASRRLAGGSYNEQFF. The CDR3 DNA sequence: TGTGCCAGCAGACGACTAGCGGGGGGGTCCTACAATGAGCAGTTCTTC. The chain joins TRBV11-2 to TRBJ2-1, with 14 bases matching TRBD2. CDR1 SGHAT and CDR2 FQNNGV come from the germline V gene. The CDR3 sequence is 16 residues long. V gave up 6 bases and J gave up 1 base; unmatched junction bases: 2.

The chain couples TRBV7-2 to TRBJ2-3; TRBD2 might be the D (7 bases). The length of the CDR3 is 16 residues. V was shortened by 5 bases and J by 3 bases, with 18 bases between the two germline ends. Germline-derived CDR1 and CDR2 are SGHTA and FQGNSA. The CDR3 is CASSQRRGAKTDTQYF. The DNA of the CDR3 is TGTGCCAGCAGCCAGCGACGGGGGGCAAAAACAGATACGCAGTATTTT. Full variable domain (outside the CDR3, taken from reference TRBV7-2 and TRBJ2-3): GAGVSQSPSNKVTEKGKDVELRCDPISGHTALYWYRQSLGQGLEFLIYFQGNSAPDKSGLPSDRFSAERTGGSVSTLTIQRTQQEDSAVYLCASSQRRGAKTDTQYFGPGTRLTVL.

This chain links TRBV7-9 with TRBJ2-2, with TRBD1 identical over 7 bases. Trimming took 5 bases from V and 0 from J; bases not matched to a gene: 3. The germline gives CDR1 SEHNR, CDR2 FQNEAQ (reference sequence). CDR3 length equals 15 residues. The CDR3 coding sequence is TGTGCCAGCAGCCCCGGGACAGCGAACACCGGGGAGCTGTTTTTT. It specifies CASSPGTANTGELFF.

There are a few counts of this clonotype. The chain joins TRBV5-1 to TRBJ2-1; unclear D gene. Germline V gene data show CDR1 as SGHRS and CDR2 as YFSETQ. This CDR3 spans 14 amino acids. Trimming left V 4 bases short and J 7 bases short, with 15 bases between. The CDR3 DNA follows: TGCGCCAGCAGCCAAACCAACGAGCTGAATGAGCAGTTCTTC. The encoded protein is CASSQTNELNEQFF.

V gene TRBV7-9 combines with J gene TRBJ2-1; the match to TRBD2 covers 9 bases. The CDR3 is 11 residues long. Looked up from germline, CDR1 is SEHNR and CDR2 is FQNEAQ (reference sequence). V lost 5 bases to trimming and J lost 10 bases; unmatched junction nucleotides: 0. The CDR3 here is CASSAGGEQFF. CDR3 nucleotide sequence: TGTGCCAGCAGCGCGGGAGGGGAGCAGTTCTTC.

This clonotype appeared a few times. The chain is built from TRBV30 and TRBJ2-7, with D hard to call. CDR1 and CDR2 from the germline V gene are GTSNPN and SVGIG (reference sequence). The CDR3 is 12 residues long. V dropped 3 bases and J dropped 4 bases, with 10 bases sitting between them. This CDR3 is CAWSPQSYEQYF. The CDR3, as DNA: TGTGCCTGGAGCCCTCAGAGTTACGAGCAGTACTTC.

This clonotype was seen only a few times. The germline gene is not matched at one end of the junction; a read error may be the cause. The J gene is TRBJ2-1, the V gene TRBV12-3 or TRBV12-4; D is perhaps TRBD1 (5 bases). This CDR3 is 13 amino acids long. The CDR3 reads CASRANLDSWPIF. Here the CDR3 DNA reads TGTGCCAGCAGGGCTAACCTAGACAGTTGGCCCATTTTC.

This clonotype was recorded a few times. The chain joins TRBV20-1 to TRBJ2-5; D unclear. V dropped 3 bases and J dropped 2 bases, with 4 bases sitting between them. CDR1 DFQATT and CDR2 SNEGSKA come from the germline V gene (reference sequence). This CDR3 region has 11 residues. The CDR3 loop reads CSASRQETQYF. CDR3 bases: TGCAGTGCTAGCAGGCAAGAGACCCAGTACTTC.

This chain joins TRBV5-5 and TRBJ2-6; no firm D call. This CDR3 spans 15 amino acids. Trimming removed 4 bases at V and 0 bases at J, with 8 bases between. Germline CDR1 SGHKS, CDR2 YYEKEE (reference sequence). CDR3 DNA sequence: TGTGCCAGCAGCCATCCGGGCTCTGGGGCCAACGTCCTGACTTTC. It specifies CASSHPGSGANVLTF.

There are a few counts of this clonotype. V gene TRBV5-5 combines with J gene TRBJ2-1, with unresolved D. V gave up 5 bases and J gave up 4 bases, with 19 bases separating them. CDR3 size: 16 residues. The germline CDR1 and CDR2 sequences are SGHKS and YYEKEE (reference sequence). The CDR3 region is CASSRPGPFDYNEQFF. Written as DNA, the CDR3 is TGTGCCAGCAGTCGCCCGGGTCCCTTTGATTACAATGAGCAGTTCTTC.

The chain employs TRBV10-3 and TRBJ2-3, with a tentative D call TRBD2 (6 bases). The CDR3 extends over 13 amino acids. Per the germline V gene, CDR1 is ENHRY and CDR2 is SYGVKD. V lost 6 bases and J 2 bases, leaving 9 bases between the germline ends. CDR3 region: CAISGGFTDTQYF. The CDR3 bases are TGTGCCATCAGCGGGGGATTCACAGATACGCAGTATTTT.

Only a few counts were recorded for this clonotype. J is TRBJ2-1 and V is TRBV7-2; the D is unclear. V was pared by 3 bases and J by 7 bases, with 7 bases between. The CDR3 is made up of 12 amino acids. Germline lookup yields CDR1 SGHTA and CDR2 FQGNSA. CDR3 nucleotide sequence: TGTGCCAGCAGCTTTCCTTATAATGAGCAGTTCTTC. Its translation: CASSFPYNEQFF.

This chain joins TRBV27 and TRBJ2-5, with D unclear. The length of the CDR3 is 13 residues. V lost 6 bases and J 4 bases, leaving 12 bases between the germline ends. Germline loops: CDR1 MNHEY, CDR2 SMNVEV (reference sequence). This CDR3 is CASSGREGETQYF. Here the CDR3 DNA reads TGTGCCAGCAGCGGAAGGGAAGGAGAGACCCAGTACTTC.

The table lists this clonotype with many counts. The CDR3 bases are TGCGCCAGCAGCTTGGGACTAGCGGTCACCGGGGAGCTGTTTTTT. Translated, it gives CASSLGLAVTGELFF. The chain recombines TRBV5-1 with TRBJ2-2, with 9 bases fitting TRBD2. The CDR3 is made up of 15 amino acids. V lost 0 bases to trimming and J lost 4 bases; unmatched junction nucleotides: 1. Germline values: CDR1 SGHRS, CDR2 YFSETQ.

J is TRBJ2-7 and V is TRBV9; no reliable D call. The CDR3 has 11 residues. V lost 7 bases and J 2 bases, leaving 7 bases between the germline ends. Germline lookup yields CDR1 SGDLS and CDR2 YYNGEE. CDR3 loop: CASGRTYEQYF. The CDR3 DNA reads TGTGCCAGCGGCCGTACCTACGAGCAGTACTTC.

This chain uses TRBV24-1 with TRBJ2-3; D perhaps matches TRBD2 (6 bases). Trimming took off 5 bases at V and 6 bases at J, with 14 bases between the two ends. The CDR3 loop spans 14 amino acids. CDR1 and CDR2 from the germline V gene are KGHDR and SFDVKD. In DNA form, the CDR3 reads TGTGCCACCAGTGGATCGGGACTCAGGGATACGCAGTATTTT. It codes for CATSGSGLRDTQYF.

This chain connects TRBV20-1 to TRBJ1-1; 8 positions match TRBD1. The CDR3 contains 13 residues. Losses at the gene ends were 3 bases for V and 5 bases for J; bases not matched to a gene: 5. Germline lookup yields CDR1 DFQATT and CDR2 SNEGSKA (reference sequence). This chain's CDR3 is CSASRGRGTEAFF. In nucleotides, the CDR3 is TGCAGTGCTAGCAGGGGGCGCGGGACTGAAGCTTTCTTT.